This T cell receptor (beta chain) was captured by sequencing in a study of CD8 T cells in Susac syndrome. Germline trimming cut 5 bases from V and 9 bases from J; bases unmatched to any gene: 10. Germline assignment: CDR1 KGHSH and CDR2 LQKENI. This CDR3 has 14 amino acids. Reverse transcription of roughly 0.45 to 1 ug RNA used random hexamers. TCRdb recomputed calls from the immunoSEQ multiplex PCR reads with MiXCR, one row per CDR3 protein. This table has 130,000 to 150,000 distinct CDR3 sequences, 95% appearing once. The chain couples TRBV18 to TRBJ2-4; 7 bases fit TRBD1. The sequence was obtained from a human donor with Susac syndrome. The specimen sequenced was CD4+ T cells from PBMCs. CDR3 loop: CASSLQGSRSIQYF. CDR3 nucleotide sequence: TGTGCCAGCTCATTACAGGGGTCTCGGAGCATTCAGTACTTC.